Listed below are T cell receptor beta chains from one sample, sequenced in a study of CD8+CD57+ T cells in acquired aplastic anemia. One entry per CDR3 protein, called by TCRdb with MiXCR from the reads. Among about 110,000 distinct CDR3 sequences, roughly 51% were seen once, and the ten largest hold 30% to 35%. The sequenced sample was sorted CD4+, CD8+, or CD8+CD57+ T cells (not recorded which) from PBMCs. The receptors were sampled from a human donor in good health, serving as a control. Both conserved end residues are part of each CDR3. The order of the fields is V gene, J gene, D gene, clone size, CDR3 protein, CDR3 DNA. A D gene is named only where the DNA matches it firmly. Only part of the rows carry a size: once, few, many, or a class if the clone is expanded.

TRBV7-8	TRBJ2-7	NA	NA	CASSLALAGISYGQYF	TGTGCCAGCAGCCTAGCCCTGGCAGGGATCTCCTACGGGCAGTACTTC
TRBV19	TRBJ1-2	TRBD1	many	CASSILGTGNGYTF	TGTGCCAGTAGTATCCTAGGGACAGGGAACGGCTACACCTTC
TRBV25-1	TRBJ2-3	TRBD2	NA	CASSERLADTDTQYF	TGTGCCAGCAGTGAACGGCTAGCGGACACAGATACGCAGTATTTT
TRBV2	TRBJ1-1	NA	NA	CASRLQQTRNTEAFF	TGTGCCAGCAGACTCCAACAGACCAGGAACACTGAAGCTTTCTTT
TRBV29-1	TRBJ1-4	TRBD1	NA	CSGTGANEKLFF	TGCAGCGGGACAGGAGCTAATGAAAAACTGTTTTTT
TRBV15	TRBJ1-5	TRBD1	NA	CATSRDRGEFQPQHF	TGTGCCACCAGCAGGGACAGGGGAGAATTTCAGCCCCAGCATTTT
TRBV20-1	TRBJ2-1	NA	NA	CSAASTRGVYEQFF	TGCAGTGCAGCCTCCACGAGGGGCGTCTATGAGCAGTTCTTC
TRBV15	TRBJ2-2	NA	once	CATSRRQSTGELFF	TGTGCCACCAGCAGAAGACAGTCCACCGGGGAGCTGTTTTTT
TRBV9	TRBJ2-3	TRBD2	many	CASSSRLASGDLTQYF	TGTGCCAGCAGCTCTCGCTTGGCTAGCGGGGATCTTACGCAGTATTTT
TRBV27	TRBJ1-5	NA	many	CASSSVGPQPQHF	TGTGCCAGCAGTTCGGTGGGGCCCCAGCCCCAGCATTTT
TRBV29-1	TRBJ2-5	TRBD1	NA	CSAKQGAAQETQYF	TGCAGCGCTAAACAGGGGGCGGCGCAAGAGACCCAGTACTTC
TRBV20-1	TRBJ2-1	TRBD1	many	CSAPQTGNNEQFF	TGCAGTGCTCCCCAGACAGGGAACAATGAGCAGTTCTTC
TRBV6-1	TRBJ2-7	NA	many	CATREDRPYEQYF	TGTGCCACCCGAGAGGACCGTCCCTACGAGCAGTACTTC
TRBV29-1	TRBJ1-2	NA	few	CSVVGSGVDYGYTF	TGCAGCGTTGTAGGGTCAGGGGTTGACTATGGCTACACCTTC
TRBV6-2/TRBV6-3	TRBJ2-5	TRBD2	few	CASKRALARKGETQYF	TGTGCCAGCAAACGCGCACTAGCGAGAAAAGGAGAGACCCAGTACTTC
TRBV27	TRBJ1-5	NA	many	CASSLQGNQPQHF	TGTGCCAGCAGTTTACAGGGCAATCAGCCCCAGCATTTT
TRBV9	TRBJ1-6	NA	NA	CASSVGGRVGSPLHF	TGTGCCAGCAGCGTAGGGGGCAGGGTAGGTTCACCCCTCCACTTT
TRBV12-3/TRBV12-4	TRBJ2-7	TRBD2	NA	CASRVLRTSRVYEQYF	TGTGCCAGCAGGGTACTCAGGACTAGCAGGGTTTACGAGCAGTACTTC
TRBV20-1	TRBJ1-2	NA	many	CSASKGLGYTF	TGCAGTGCTAGTAAGGGGTTAGGGTACACCTTC
TRBV9	TRBJ1-4	NA	NA	CASSVGQGGEKLFF	TGTGCCAGCAGCGTGGGGCAGGGAGGTGAAAAACTGTTTTTT
TRBV5-1	TRBJ2-7	TRBD1	once	CASSLPGDSIGYEQYF	TGCGCCAGCAGCTTGCCTGGGGACAGCATCGGGTACGAGCAGTACTTC
TRBV4-3	TRBJ1-2	NA	many	CASSQELLGAGYGYTF	TGCGCCAGCAGCCAAGAACTGTTGGGGGCAGGCTATGGCTACACCTTC
TRBV5-1	TRBJ1-3	NA	many	CANSLEQRSGNTIYF	TGCGCCAACAGCTTAGAACAGCGCTCTGGAAACACCATATATTTT
TRBV25-1	TRBJ2-7	NA	NA	CASSGGGGHEQYF	TGTGCCAGCAGTGGGGGGGGCGGCCACGAGCAGTACTTC
TRBV25-1	TRBJ1-5	NA	NA	CASSESIGDSEPQHF	TGTGCCAGCAGTGAATCGATAGGGGATTCTGAGCCCCAGCATTTT
TRBV30	TRBJ2-5	NA	many	CAWSNRAPGTQYF	TGTGCCTGGAGCAACAGGGCGCCAGGGACCCAGTACTTC
TRBV5-5	TRBJ2-2	TRBD2	many	CASSLATGGNTGELFF	TGTGCCAGCAGCTTGGCGACGGGAGGGAACACCGGGGAGCTGTTTTTT
TRBV7-9	TRBJ2-6	TRBD2	NA	CASSPPLRTSSGANVLTF	TGTGCCAGCAGCCCTCCGCTGAGGACTAGCTCTGGGGCCAACGTCCTGACTTTC
TRBV29-1	TRBJ2-1	TRBD1	NA	CSVGRGRGEQFF	TGCAGCGTTGGCAGGGGGCGCGGTGAGCAGTTCTTC